Below are 26 T cell receptor beta chains sequenced from a single sample in a study of identical twins. MiXCR, applied by TCRdb to the 5' RACE reads, yields one record per CDR3 protein. The table shows 350,000 or so distinct CDR3 sequences, with around 9% occurring only once. The sequencing sample was made of naive T cells sorted from blood. Receptor source: a woman aged 45-60 years in good health.

The table lists this clonotype with a few counts. This chain joins TRBV12-3 or TRBV12-4 and TRBJ1-4; D perhaps matches TRBD1 (6 bases). There are 15 residues in the CDR3. V dropped 6 bases and J dropped 3 bases, with 14 bases sitting between them. CDR3 amino acids: CASRPGGAPNEKLFF. CDR3 DNA sequence: TGTGCCAGCAGGCCCGGGGGGGCGCCTAATGAAAAACTGTTTTTT.

The rearrangement uses TRBV30 and TRBJ2-7; weak D call: TRBD1 (5 bases). CDR1 GTSNPN and CDR2 SVGIG come from the germline V gene (reference sequence). The CDR3 is 15 amino acids. V lost 0 bases and J lost 6, with 18 bases in between. CDR3 DNA: TGTGCCTGGAGTGTACAGGCAGGGAAAGAGCGCGAGCAGTACTTC. Residues: CAWSVQAGKEREQYF.

V is TRBV6-5 and J is TRBJ1-2; maybe TRBD1 (5 bases). This CDR3 is built from 17 residues. V was trimmed by 6 bases and J by 3 bases, leaving 23 bases between them. CDR1 and CDR2 from the germline V gene are MNHEY and SVGAGI. The CDR3 bases are TGTGCCAGCAGGAACGGGGCAGGTGTGTGGTATGACTATGGCTACACCTTC. It translates to CASRNGAGVWYDYGYTF.

This clonotype has at least ten counts. The V gene is TRBV25-1, the J gene TRBJ2-3; D remains unclear. This CDR3 is 14 amino acids long. Per germline, CDR1 MGHDK and CDR2 SYGVNS. V was pared by 5 bases and J by 6 bases, with 15 bases between. This CDR3 reads CASSPPTSTDTQYF. DNA of the CDR3: TGTGCCAGCAGTCCCCCTACATCAACGGATACGCAGTATTTT.

The CDR3 is CASSLSGTGLEQYF. The CDR3 region has the DNA TGTGCCAGCAGTTTATCGGGGACTGGCTTGGAGCAGTACTTC. The rearrangement joins TRBV27 to TRBJ2-7, with D possibly TRBD2 on 6 matching bases. The V gene lost 0 bases and the J gene lost 7 bases, with 13 bases spanning the gap. The CDR3 sequence is 14 residues long. Per germline, CDR1 MNHEY and CDR2 SMNVEV (reference sequence).

This clonotype was observed at least ten times. The chain combines TRBV20-1 with TRBJ2-5; the D gene could be TRBD1 or TRBD2 (5 bases each). Trimming took 0 bases from V and 9 from J, leaving 20 bases between them. The germline gives CDR1 DFQATT, CDR2 SNEGSKA (reference sequence). The CDR3 covers 15 residues. As DNA, the CDR3 is TGCAGTGCTAGAGAACAGGTGGGACGGAAAGAATCCCAGTACTTC. It is translated as CSAREQVGRKESQYF.

This clonotype was seen ten or more times. V usage is TRBV29-1 and J usage is TRBJ2-5; 10 bases match TRBD2. V lost 3 bases to trimming and J lost 5 bases; unmatched junction nucleotides: 6. CDR3 size: 14 residues. Germline V gene lookup returns CDR1 SQVTM and CDR2 ANQGSEA. In DNA, the CDR3 is TGCAGCGTTGAGAGGCTAGCGGGAGTGGAGACCCAGTACTTC. It is translated as CSVERLAGVETQYF.

This clonotype occurred many times. The chain is built from TRBV7-9 and TRBJ2-3; TRBD2 matches 9 bases. Per germline, CDR1 SEHNR and CDR2 FQNEAQ (reference sequence). This CDR3 contains 18 residues. After removal of 5 bases from V and 1 base from J, the junction contained 13 bases not matched to a gene. The CDR3 loop reads CASSPPRAGGPRTDTQYF. DNA of the CDR3: TGTGCCAGCAGCCCTCCACGGGCGGGAGGGCCGCGCACAGATACGCAGTATTTT.

The chain is built from TRBV25-1 and TRBJ1-1, with D perhaps matching TRBD1 (5 bases). In germline, CDR1 is MGHDK, CDR2 SYGVNS. The CDR3 consists of 16 residues. Deletions cut 0 bases from V and 2 bases from J, with 13 bases between. CDR3 nucleotide sequence: TGTGCCAGCAGTGAATATAGGGCAGGGATTAACACTGAAGCTTTCTTT. This codes for CASSEYRAGINTEAFF. The full variable domain, rest sourced from reference TRBV25-1 and TRBJ1-1, is EADIYQTPRYLVIGTGKKITLECSQTMGHDKMYWYQQDPGMELHLIHYSYGVNSTEKGDLSSESTVSRIRTEHFPLTLESARPSHTSQYLCASSEYRAGINTEAFFGQGTRLTVV.

The chain is built from TRBV12-3 or TRBV12-4 and TRBJ2-5; no clear D gene. Trimming shortened V by 7 bases and J by 6 bases, and 12 bases separated the two germline ends. The CDR3 length is 12 residues. CDR3 residues: CASTQSGKTQYF. The CDR3 bases are TGTGCCAGCACGCAGAGTGGGAAGACCCAGTACTTC.

V is TRBV24-1 and J is TRBJ2-3; TRBD1 agrees at 7 bases. The germline V gene has CDR1 KGHDR and CDR2 SFDVKD. Trimming removed 4 bases from V and 3 bases from J; junction bases left unmatched: 12. This CDR3 has 17 amino acids. CDR3 sequence: CATSDPTDRSLTDTQYF. CDR3 nucleotide sequence: TGTGCCACCAGTGACCCAACGGACAGGAGTCTTACAGATACGCAGTATTTT.

This clonotype was counted many times. The V and J genes are TRBV2 and TRBJ2-5; unclear D gene. The CDR3 contains 17 residues. Trimming took off 7 bases at V and 4 bases at J, with 25 bases between the two ends. Germline V gives CDR1 SNHLY, CDR2 FYNNEI. The DNA for the CDR3 is TGTGCCAGCAATGACGCCCGAACCCTTACCATAGGAGAGACCCAGTACTTC. Protein sequence: CASNDARTLTIGETQYF.

Comment on this clonotype: Being one base from a much bigger clone, this may be a read error. This chain joins TRBV5-1 and TRBJ2-3; D is possibly TRBD1 (6 bases). Germline loops: CDR1 SGHRS, CDR2 YFSETQ. This CDR3 region has 14 residues. Trimming removed 8 bases at V and 0 bases at J, with 13 bases between. The CDR3 DNA sequence: TGCGCCAGTCGGACAGTGCCGAGCACAGATACGCAGTATTTT. Amino acid sequence: CASRTVPSTDTQYF.

This clonotype has a handful of counts. The chain has TRBV19 and TRBJ2-1; D is unclear. The CDR3 sequence is 14 residues long. The V end was cut by 7 bases, the J end by 5 bases, with 15 bases between. Germline values: CDR1 LNHDA, CDR2 SQIVND (reference sequence). The CDR3 protein is CASTGHGYNNEQFF. In DNA, the CDR3 is TGTGCCAGTACCGGGCACGGATACAACAATGAGCAGTTCTTC.

The genes are TRBV5-1 and TRBJ2-7, with D hard to call. V was clipped by 3 bases and J by 1 base, with 17 bases between them. Germline V gene data show CDR1 as SGHRS and CDR2 as YFSETQ. This CDR3 is 16 amino acids long. CDR3 nucleotides: TGCGCCAGCAGCTCCATACCGTCTGACGATTCCTACGAGCAGTACTTC. Residues: CASSSIPSDDSYEQYF.

This clonotype was observed a few times. The chain couples TRBV14 to TRBJ2-1, with D perhaps matching TRBD2 (6 bases). The germline V gene has CDR1 SGHDN and CDR2 FVKESK. V lost 0 bases to trimming and J lost 8 bases, with 20 bases between them. The CDR3 sequence is 17 residues long. The CDR3 loop is CASSQDQWEDGRDEQFF. The DNA for the CDR3 is TGTGCCAGCAGCCAAGATCAGTGGGAGGACGGAAGGGATGAGCAGTTCTTC.

This clonotype was counted at least ten times. The chain joins TRBV4-2 to TRBJ2-7; no clear D gene. The CDR3 is made up of 14 amino acids. V was trimmed by 1 base and J by 0 bases, leaving 7 bases between them. The germline gives CDR1 LGHNA, CDR2 YNFKEQ. In nucleotides, the CDR3 is TGTGCCAGCAGCCAAGGGGGTTTCTCCTACGAGCAGTACTTC. Its protein product is CASSQGGFSYEQYF.

In this sample, this clonotype turned up a few times. The chain couples TRBV7-2 to TRBJ2-7; 9 positions match TRBD1. CDR3 size: 18 residues. The trim removed 4 bases at V and 4 bases at J, leaving 17 bases unmatched. Germline CDR1 reads SGHTA; CDR2 reads FQGNSA. The CDR3: CASSYGIMGGTGSYEQYF. DNA of the CDR3: TGTGCCAGCAGCTATGGAATTATGGGCGGGACAGGGAGTTACGAGCAGTACTTC.

In its sample, this clonotype was seen many times. This CDR3 is CASSAQVGSYNEQFF. CDR3 DNA: TGCGCCAGCAGCGCACAGGTGGGGTCCTACAATGAGCAGTTCTTC. The genes are TRBV5-1 and TRBJ2-1; weak D call: TRBD1 (5 bases). The CDR3 totals 15 residues. Germline V gives CDR1 SGHRS, CDR2 YFSETQ. Between the trimmed V and J ends, which lost 4 bases and 1 base, there was a span of 12 bases.

Only a few counts were recorded for this clonotype. V is TRBV20-1 and J is TRBJ2-3, with D maybe TRBD2 (5 bases). The ends were cut back, 6 bases at V and 0 bases at J, with 22 bases in the middle. Germline assignment: CDR1 DFQATT and CDR2 SNEGSKA (reference sequence). The CDR3 runs to 17 residues. CDR3 DNA: TGCAGTGCCCTCCGGGGAAGCGGAATGCTAAGCACAGATACGCAGTATTTT. It encodes CSALRGSGMLSTDTQYF.

This clonotype was observed at least ten times. The chain recombines TRBV12-3 or TRBV12-4 with TRBJ2-1, with 7 positions matching TRBD1. V shed 5 bases, J shed 8 bases, and the junction held 9 bases outside the gene matches. CDR3 length: 14 residues. The CDR3 spells CASSATGAWDEQFF. In DNA form, the CDR3 reads TGTGCCAGCAGTGCCACAGGGGCGTGGGATGAGCAGTTCTTC.

This clonotype occurred a few times. This sequence joins TRBV7-9 and TRBJ2-7; possibly TRBD1 for D (5 bases). CDR1 and CDR2 from the germline V gene are SEHNR and FQNEAQ (reference sequence). V dropped 5 bases and J dropped 4 bases, with 12 bases sitting between them. The CDR3 has 13 amino acids. In DNA, the CDR3 is TGTGCCAGCAGCGCCCCGACAGCTTACGAGCAGTACTTC. Its translation: CASSAPTAYEQYF.

This clonotype was counted only a few times. The CDR3 nucleotides read TGTGCCAGCAGAACCCTCAGGAACACTGAAGCTTTCTTT. It yields the protein CASRTLRNTEAFF. The chain uses TRBV11-2 and TRBJ1-1; D remains unclear. CDR3 size: 13 residues. V gave up 6 bases and J gave up 1 base, with 9 bases separating them. Germline V CDR1 and CDR2: SGHAT, FQNNGV.

The sample holds many counts of this clonotype. The chain carries TRBV5-6 and TRBJ1-2; D not certain. There are 14 residues in the CDR3. Trimming shortened V by 1 base and J by 4 bases, and 11 bases separated the two germline ends. The germline V gene has CDR1 SGHDT and CDR2 YYEEEE. The CDR3 protein is CASSLPDPSYGYTF. As DNA, the CDR3 is TGTGCCAGCAGCTTGCCAGACCCGTCCTATGGCTACACCTTC.

This clonotype came up many times. The chain links TRBV18 to TRBJ2-3; 7 bases line up with TRBD1. Germline CDR1 KGHSH, CDR2 LQKENI. V trimming: 2 bases; J trimming: 2 bases; junction bases outside the gene matches: 7. There are 16 residues in the CDR3. DNA of the CDR3: TGTGCCAGCTCACCAATCAGGGGGACCGACACAGATACGCAGTATTTT. Translating gives CASSPIRGTDTDTQYF.

This clonotype has a handful of counts. This chain links TRBV15 with TRBJ1-5; the D gene is possibly TRBD1 (5 bases). V lost 0 bases and J lost 5, with 8 bases in between. The CDR3 has 14 amino acids. Germline CDR1 and CDR2: LNHNV and YYDKDF (reference sequence). The CDR3, as DNA: TGTGCCACCAGCAGAGAACGGGGGGATCAGCCCCAGCATTTT. Protein: CATSRERGDQPQHF.